The T cell receptor beta chain under discussion was sequenced for a study of blood T cell repertoires in COVID-19. With 1 base clipped from V and 0 bases from J, the junction kept 8 bases outside the gene matches. In germline, CDR1 is LGHDT, CDR2 YNNKEL (reference sequence). The length of the CDR3 is 17 residues. Generated by immunoSEQ multiplex PCR, the TCRdb table keeps only in-frame clones and is missing some. There are approximately 28,000 clones in the sample; roughly 90% occur only once, and around 6.2% lies in the top ten. The specimen sequenced was peripheral blood. The chain is built from TRBV3-1 (or the pseudogene TRBV3-2) and TRBJ2-7, with 8 bases matching TRBD2. The TCR originated in a human donor in a cohort sampled during active COVID-19. CDR3 in DNA: TGTGCCAGCAGCCAAGGGGGAGGGCTAGCGGGCTCCTACGAGCAGTACTTC. Translation gives CASSQGGGLAGSYEQYF.